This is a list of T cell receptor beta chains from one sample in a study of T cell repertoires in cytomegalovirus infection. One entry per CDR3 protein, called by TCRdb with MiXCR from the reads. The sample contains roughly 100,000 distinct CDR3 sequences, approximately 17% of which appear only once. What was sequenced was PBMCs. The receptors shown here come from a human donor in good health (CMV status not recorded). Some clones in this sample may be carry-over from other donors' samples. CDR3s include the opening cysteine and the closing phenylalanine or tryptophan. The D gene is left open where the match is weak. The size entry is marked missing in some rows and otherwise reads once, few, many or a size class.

CDR3: CASSLVAGSHQPQHF
DNA: TGTGCCAGCAGCTTAGTAGCAGGGTCCCATCAGCCCCAGCATTTT
size: many
J: TRBJ1-5
D: NA
V: TRBV7-2

CDR3: CASSEGSGQPQHF
DNA: TGTGCCAGCAGTGAAGGTAGTGGCCAGCCCCAGCATTTT
size: many
J: TRBJ1-5
D: NA
V: TRBV12-3/TRBV12-4

CDR3: CASSADRSSYNEQFF
DNA: TGTGCCAGCAGTGCGGACAGAAGCTCCTACAATGAGCAGTTCTTC
size: many
J: TRBJ2-1
D: NA
V: TRBV2

CDR3: CASSAWTGQETQYF
DNA: TGTGCCAGCAGCGCCTGGACAGGCCAAGAGACCCAGTACTTC
size: many
J: TRBJ2-5
D: TRBD1
V: TRBV11-2

CDR3: CASSQALGLAGGRSSYNEQFF
DNA: TGTGCCAGCAGCCAAGCGCTCGGACTAGCGGGGGGGCGGAGCTCCTACAATGAGCAGTTCTTC
size: NA
J: TRBJ2-1
D: TRBD2
V: TRBV3-1

CDR3: CAIDRGPNTGELFF
DNA: TGTGCCATCGACAGGGGACCGAACACCGGGGAGCTGTTTTTT
size: many
J: TRBJ2-2
D: TRBD1
V: TRBV12-3/TRBV12-4

CDR3: CSVAGGVPFYNEQFF
DNA: TGCAGCGTTGCGGGCGGGGTTCCTTTTTACAATGAGCAGTTCTTC
size: few
J: TRBJ2-1
D: NA
V: TRBV29-1

CDR3: CASSHPGLAGGSDTDTQYF
DNA: TGCGCCAGCAGCCACCCGGGACTAGCGGGGGGGTCGGACACAGATACGCAGTATTTT
size: many
J: TRBJ2-3
D: TRBD2
V: TRBV4-1

CDR3: CASSREGQPMNTEAFF
DNA: TGTGCCAGCTCACGCGAGGGACAGCCGATGAACACTGAAGCTTTCTTT
size: NA
J: TRBJ1-1
D: TRBD1
V: TRBV18

CDR3: CASSGVGGVPETQYF
DNA: TGTGCCAGCAGTGGTGTCGGGGGGGTCCCAGAGACCCAGTACTTC
size: NA
J: TRBJ2-5
D: TRBD2
V: TRBV7-8

CDR3: CSVLLAGCLDTQYF
DNA: TGCAGCGTCCTACTAGCGGGGTGCCTGGATACGCAGTATTTT
size: NA
J: TRBJ2-3
D: TRBD2
V: TRBV29-1

CDR3: CASSLDGAAGGLNTIYF
DNA: TGTGCCAGCAGCTTAGACGGCGCAGCGGGCGGCCTAAACACCATATATTTT
size: many
J: TRBJ1-3
D: NA
V: TRBV7-2

CDR3: CASSRRQGLAGTEQYF
DNA: TGTGCCAGCAGCCGTCGGCAGGGACTAGCGGGGACAGAGCAGTACTTC
size: many
J: TRBJ2-7
D: TRBD2
V: TRBV13

CDR3: CASSFIVDTEAFF
DNA: TGTGCCAGCAGCTTTATAGTCGACACTGAAGCTTTCTTT
size: NA
J: TRBJ1-1
D: NA
V: TRBV5-5

CDR3: CASSLGGVEANYGYTF
DNA: TGTGCCAGCAGCTTAGGGGGGGTGGAAGCTAACTATGGCTACACCTTC
size: many
J: TRBJ1-2
D: NA
V: TRBV7-8

CDR3: CSALLRGSKRGYF
DNA: TGCAGTGCCCTACTAAGGGGCTCAAAACGGGGGTATTTT
size: few
J: TRBJ1-3
D: NA
V: TRBV20-1